This T cell receptor (beta chain) was identified during a study of T-cell reconstitution after alpha-beta-depleted transplantation in children. This CDR3 spans 16 amino acids. Trimming at V came to 6 bases and at J to 2 bases, leaving 5 bases not matched to a gene. Study-wide points: Some patients showed high day-60 TCRbeta diversity, which derived from surviving recipient T cells and thymic progenitors. The main origin of T-cell counts and diversity one year after transplant was newly produced T cells.

About this clonotype itself: As yet, its antigen is unknown.

Unique molecular identifiers featured in how the TCRbeta library was prepared. Each CDR3 protein gets one entry after TCRdb re-called the PCR reads with MiXCR. The sample carries 700,000 to 950,000 distinct CDR3 sequences, about 16% recorded once. The gene calls are TRBV12-3 or TRBV12-4 and TRBJ2-3; 13 bases are shared with TRBD2. This receptor was taken from a male patient aged 10 to 17 who had a stem cell transplant for acute lymphoblastic leukemia, so the T cells may come from the graft donor. This sample comprised PBMCs, mostly from graft donor cells, obtained 360 days after TCRalphabeta/CD19-depleted stem cell transplant. CDR3 loop: CASSGGTSGATDTQYF. The CDR3, as DNA: TGTGCCAGCAGCGGCGGGACTAGCGGGGCCACAGATACGCAGTATTTT.